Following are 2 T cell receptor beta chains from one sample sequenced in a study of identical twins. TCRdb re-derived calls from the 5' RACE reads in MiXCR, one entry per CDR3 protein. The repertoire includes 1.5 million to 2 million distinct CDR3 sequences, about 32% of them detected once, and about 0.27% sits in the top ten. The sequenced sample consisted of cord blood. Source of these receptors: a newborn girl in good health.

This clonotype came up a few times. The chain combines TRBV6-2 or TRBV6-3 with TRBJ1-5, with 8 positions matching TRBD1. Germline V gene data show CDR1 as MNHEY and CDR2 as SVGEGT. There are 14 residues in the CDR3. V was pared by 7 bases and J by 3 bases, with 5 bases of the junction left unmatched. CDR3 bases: TGTGCCAGCAACAGGGGGGATTTCAATCAGCCCCAGCATTTT. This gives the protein CASNRGDFNQPQHF.

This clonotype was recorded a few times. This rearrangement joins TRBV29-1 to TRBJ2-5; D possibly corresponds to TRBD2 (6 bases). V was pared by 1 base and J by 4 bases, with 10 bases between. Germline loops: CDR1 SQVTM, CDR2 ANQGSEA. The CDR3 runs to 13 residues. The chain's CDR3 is CSVEGYGGETQYF. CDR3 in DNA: TGCAGCGTTGAAGGGTACGGGGGAGAGACCCAGTACTTC.